A single sample is the source of the 12 T cell receptor beta chains below, sequenced in a study of T-cell memory formation after mild COVID-19. TCRdb recomputed calls from the 5' RACE reads with MiXCR, one row per CDR3 protein. Among about 260,000 distinct CDR3 sequences, roughly 8% were seen once, and the ten largest hold about 22%. Sequencing input: PBMCs or a T cell subset sorted from them (not recorded which). These receptors came from a man younger than 35 who had mild COVID-19 (a few samples of this study predate the infection). Cell type and time point are not known.

The sample holds a few counts of this clonotype. This chain joins TRBV24-1 and TRBJ2-2; 8 bases match TRBD1. The germline V gene encodes CDR1 KGHDR and CDR2 SFDVKD. The CDR3 is made up of 16 amino acids. J lost 3 bases, V lost 7 bases, and 9 bases had no gene match. This chain's CDR3 is CATSHSDRGDTGELFF. The CDR3 coding sequence is TGTGCCACCAGCCATAGTGACAGGGGTGACACCGGGGAGCTGTTTTTT.

The rearrangement joins TRBV5-6 to TRBJ1-6, with D tentatively TRBD1 (5 bases). The V end was cut by 5 bases, the J end by 7 bases, with 13 bases between. CDR1 and CDR2 from the germline V gene are SGHDT and YYEEEE. This CDR3 spans 14 amino acids. The DNA for the CDR3 is TGTGCCAGCAGTCACCGGGACGGCAATTCACCCCTCCACTTT. It is translated as CASSHRDGNSPLHF. The whole variable domain, remainder taken from reference TRBV5-6 and TRBJ1-6, is DAGVTQSPTHLIKTRGQQVTLRCSPKSGHDTVSWYQQALGQGPQFIFQYYEEEERQRGNFPDRFSGHQFPNYSSELNVNALLLGDSALYLCASSHRDGNSPLHFGNGTRLTVT.

In its sample, this clonotype was seen a few times. This chain links TRBV4-2 with TRBJ2-7; D might be TRBD2 (7 bases). CDR1 is LGHNA, CDR2 YNFKEQ, per germline. The V end lost 1 base, the J end lost 0 bases, and 16 bases lay between the germline ends. CDR3 length equals 17 residues. CDR3 region: CASSQVGGGISSYEQYF. CDR3 sequence (DNA): TGTGCCAGCAGCCAAGTTGGGGGGGGCATTAGCTCCTACGAGCAGTACTTC.

This clonotype appeared a few times. The V call is TRBV30, the J call TRBJ2-5; D is perhaps TRBD2 (5 bases). Germline values: CDR1 GTSNPN, CDR2 SVGIG (reference sequence). The V and J ends lost 0 bases and 5 bases respectively, with 13 bases between them. There are 14 residues in the CDR3. The CDR3 region has the DNA TGTGCCTGGAGTGTCCGGGGTGGGTTGGAGACCCAGTACTTC. Residues: CAWSVRGGLETQYF. Using reference TRBV30 and TRBJ2-5 for the parts outside the CDR3, the full variable domain is SQTIHQWPATLVQPVGSPLSLECTVEGTSNPNLYWYRQAAGRGLQLLFYSVGIGQISSEVPQNLSASRPQDRQFILSSKKLLLSDSGFYLCAWSVRGGLETQYFGPGTRLLVL.

The table lists this clonotype with many counts. The chain combines TRBV12-3 or TRBV12-4 with TRBJ2-3; no firm D call. V was shortened by 3 bases and J by 1 base, with 5 bases between the two germline ends. The CDR3 runs 13 residues. CDR3 bases: TGTGCCAGCAGTTTGCCCGGCACAGATACGCAGTATTTT. Translation gives CASSLPGTDTQYF.

The J gene is TRBJ2-2, the V gene TRBV29-1; tentatively, D is TRBD2 (5 bases). The germline V gene has CDR1 SQVTM and CDR2 ANQGSEA. V was clipped by 7 bases and J by 3 bases, with 9 bases between them. CDR3 size: 12 residues. CDR3 in amino acids: CSARGYTGELFF. Written as DNA, the CDR3 is TGCAGCGCTCGGGGTTACACCGGGGAGCTGTTTTTT.

The chain joins TRBV2 to TRBJ2-5; D is unclear. The germline gives CDR1 SNHLY, CDR2 FYNNEI. Deletions cut 0 bases from V and 6 bases from J, with 5 bases between. There are 12 residues in the CDR3. The DNA of the CDR3 is TGTGCCAGCAGTGAAGCCGGAAAGACCCAGTACTTC. It encodes CASSEAGKTQYF.

This clonotype was observed a handful of times. The chain employs TRBV11-2 and TRBJ1-2; TRBD1 is a possible D gene (6 bases). Germline V gives CDR1 SGHAT, CDR2 FQNNGV. Between the trimmed V and J ends, which lost 4 bases and 2 bases, there was a span of 8 bases. The CDR3 sequence is 13 residues long. CDR3 sequence: CASSWRGNYGYTF. The CDR3 DNA sequence: TGTGCCAGCAGCTGGAGGGGGAACTATGGCTACACCTTC. Full variable domain (rest looked up from reference TRBV11-2 and TRBJ1-2): EAGVAQSPRYKIIEKRQSVAFWCNPISGHATLYWYQQILGQGPKLLIQFQNNGVVDDSQLPKDRFSAERLKGVDSTLKIQPAKLEDSAVYLCASSWRGNYGYTFGSGTRLTVV.

The chain has TRBV15 and TRBJ1-1; D remains unclear. From germline, CDR1 is LNHNV and CDR2 YYDKDF (reference sequence). The CDR3 is 17 residues long. Trimming stripped 0 bases from V and 1 base from J, with 15 bases between. CDR3 protein: CATSRDLVTLGNTEAFF. CDR3 in DNA: TGTGCCACCAGCAGAGATCTGGTCACCCTGGGGAACACTGAAGCTTTCTTT.

This clonotype was picked up a small number of times. The chain uses TRBV4-2 and TRBJ2-2, with D possibly being TRBD2 (5 bases). CDR3 size: 17 residues. The ends were cut back, 1 base at V and 5 bases at J, with 17 bases in the middle. Germline assignment: CDR1 LGHNA and CDR2 YNFKEQ. This CDR3 reads CASSQVQPGRPTGELFF. CDR3 DNA sequence: TGTGCCAGCAGCCAAGTTCAACCGGGAAGACCTACCGGGGAGCTGTTTTTT.

This clonotype appeared a few times. The chain couples TRBV29-1 to TRBJ2-4; D possibly corresponds to TRBD2 (6 bases). V was shortened by 7 bases and J by 8 bases, with 12 bases between the two germline ends. The CDR3 contains 11 residues. CDR1 is SQVTM, CDR2 ANQGSEA, per germline. CDR3 in DNA: TGCAGCGCTGTTTGGGGGGACATTCAGTACTTC. Translating it yields CSAVWGDIQYF. The full variable domain, completed using reference TRBV29-1 and TRBJ2-4, is SAVISQKPSRDICQRGTSLTIQCQVDSQVTMMFWYRQQPGQSLTLIATANQGSEATYESGFVIDKFPISRPNLTFSTLTVSNMSPEDSSIYLCSAVWGDIQYFGAGTRLSVL.

There are many counts of this clonotype. The chain carries TRBV20-1 and TRBJ2-5, with 10 bases lining up with TRBD1. Germline lookup yields CDR1 DFQATT and CDR2 SNEGSKA (reference sequence). The CDR3 runs 20 residues. The ends lost 1 base at V and 1 base at J; junction bases unmatched: 18. CDR3 region: CSARVGVYTGQGGPQETQYF. The CDR3 DNA reads TGCAGTGCTAGAGTGGGGGTCTACACCGGACAGGGGGGACCCCAAGAGACCCAGTACTTC.